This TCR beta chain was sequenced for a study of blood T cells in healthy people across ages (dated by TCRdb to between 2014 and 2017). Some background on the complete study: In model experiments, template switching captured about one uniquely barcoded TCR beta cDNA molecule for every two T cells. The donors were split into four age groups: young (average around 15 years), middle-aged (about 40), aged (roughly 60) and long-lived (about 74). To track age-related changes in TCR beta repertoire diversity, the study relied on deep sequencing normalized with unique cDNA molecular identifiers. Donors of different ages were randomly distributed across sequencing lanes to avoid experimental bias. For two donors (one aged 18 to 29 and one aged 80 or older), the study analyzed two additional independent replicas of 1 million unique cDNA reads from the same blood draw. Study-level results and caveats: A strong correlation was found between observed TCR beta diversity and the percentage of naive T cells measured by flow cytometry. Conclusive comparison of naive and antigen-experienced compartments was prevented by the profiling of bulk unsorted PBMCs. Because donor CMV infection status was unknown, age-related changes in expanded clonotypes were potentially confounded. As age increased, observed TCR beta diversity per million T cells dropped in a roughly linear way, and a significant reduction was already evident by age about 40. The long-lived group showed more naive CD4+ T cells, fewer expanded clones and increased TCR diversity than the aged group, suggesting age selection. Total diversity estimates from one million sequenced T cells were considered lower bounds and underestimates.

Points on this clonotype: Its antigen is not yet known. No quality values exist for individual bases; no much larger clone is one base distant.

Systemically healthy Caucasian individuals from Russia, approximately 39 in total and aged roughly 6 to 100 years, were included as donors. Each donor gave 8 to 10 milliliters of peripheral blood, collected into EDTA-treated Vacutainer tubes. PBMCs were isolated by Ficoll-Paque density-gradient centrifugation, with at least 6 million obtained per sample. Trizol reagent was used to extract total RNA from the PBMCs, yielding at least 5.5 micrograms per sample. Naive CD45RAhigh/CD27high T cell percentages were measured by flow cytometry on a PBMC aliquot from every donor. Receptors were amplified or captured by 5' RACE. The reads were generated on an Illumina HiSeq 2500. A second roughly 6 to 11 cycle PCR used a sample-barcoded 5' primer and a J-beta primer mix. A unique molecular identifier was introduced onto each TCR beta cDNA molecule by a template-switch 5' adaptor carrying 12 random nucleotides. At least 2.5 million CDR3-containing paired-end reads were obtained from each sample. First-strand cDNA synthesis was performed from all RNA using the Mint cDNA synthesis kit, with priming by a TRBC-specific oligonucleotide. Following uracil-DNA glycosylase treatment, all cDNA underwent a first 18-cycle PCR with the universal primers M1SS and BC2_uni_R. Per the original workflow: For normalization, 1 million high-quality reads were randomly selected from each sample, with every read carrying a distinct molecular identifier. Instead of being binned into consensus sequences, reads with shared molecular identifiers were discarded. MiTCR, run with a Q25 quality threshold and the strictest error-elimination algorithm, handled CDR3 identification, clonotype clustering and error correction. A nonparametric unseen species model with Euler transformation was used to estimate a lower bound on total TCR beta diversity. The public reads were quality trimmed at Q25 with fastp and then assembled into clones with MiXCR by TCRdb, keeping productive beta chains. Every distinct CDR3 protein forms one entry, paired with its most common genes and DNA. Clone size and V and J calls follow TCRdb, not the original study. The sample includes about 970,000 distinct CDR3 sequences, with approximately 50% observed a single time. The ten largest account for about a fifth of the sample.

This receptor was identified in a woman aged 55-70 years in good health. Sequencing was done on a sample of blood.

The nucleotide sequence is given as TGTGCCAGCACCTATTCCGGGACAGGGGGCCGGGAGCAGTACTTC. The translation is CASTYSGTGGREQYF. This chain joins TRBV12-3 or TRBV12-4 to TRBJ2-7; 12 junctional bases match TRBD1. The CDR3 numbers 15 residues from cysteine through phenylalanine. The DNA shown is the 45-base CDR3, in frame from base 1. The germline V end is reduced by 7 bases and the J end by 7 bases; junction bases left unmatched: 11.